Following are 28 T cell receptor beta chains from one sample sequenced in a study of neurological immune-mediated disorders. TCRdb fed the 5' RACE reads into MiXCR, producing one record per CDR3 protein. The sample lists about 80,000 distinct CDR3 sequences, about 5.5% occurring once. Sequencing was carried out using PBMCs. Receptor source: a woman in her 30s with multiple sclerosis.

In its sample, this clonotype was seen many times. This chain uses TRBV20-1 with TRBJ2-7; D is unclear. The ends were cut back, 0 bases at V and 5 bases at J, with 11 bases in the middle. Germline CDR1 DFQATT, CDR2 SNEGSKA (reference sequence). CDR3 length: 13 amino acids. The CDR3 loop reads CSAREVYEDEQYF. CDR3 coding DNA: TGCAGTGCTAGAGAGGTTTACGAGGACGAGCAGTACTTC.

In its sample, this clonotype was seen many times. The chain joins TRBV12-3 or TRBV12-4 to TRBJ2-1; weak D call: TRBD1 (6 bases). This CDR3 contains 13 residues. The germline V and J ends were trimmed by 4 bases and 15 bases, with 19 bases remaining between them. CDR3 DNA sequence: TGTGCCAGCAGTTCTAGCCCTACAGGGACAAGGTTCTTC. This sequence encodes CASSSSPTGTRFF.

This clonotype was recorded at least ten times. V is TRBV6-5 and J is TRBJ1-5; a possible D gene is TRBD1 (5 bases). The CDR3 is 14 amino acids. V lost 6 bases, J lost 6 bases, and 15 bases lay in between. The germline CDR1 and CDR2 sequences are MNHEY and SVGAGI. The CDR3: CASSRTTRGQPQHF. CDR3 nucleotides: TGTGCCAGCAGCAGGACAACGAGGGGTCAGCCCCAGCATTTT.

Ten or more counts support this clonotype. This chain joins TRBV20-1 and TRBJ1-2, with a possible D match to TRBD1 (5 bases). Germline-derived CDR1 and CDR2 are DFQATT and SNEGSKA (reference sequence). V lost 0 bases and J 6 bases, leaving 11 bases between the germline ends. The CDR3 sequence is 13 residues long. The CDR3 sequence is CSARDLGRDGYTF. CDR3 sequence (DNA): TGCAGTGCTAGAGATCTGGGACGGGATGGCTACACCTTC.

This clonotype was detected many times. CDR3 in amino acids: CASSLELALKTQYF. The CDR3 coding sequence is TGCGCCAGCAGCTTGGAGCTAGCTCTAAAGACCCAGTACTTC. The J gene is TRBJ2-5, the V gene TRBV5-1, with a possible D match to TRBD2 (5 bases). V dropped 0 bases and J dropped 6 bases, with 12 bases sitting between them. The CDR3 runs 14 residues. Germline lookup yields CDR1 SGHRS and CDR2 YFSETQ.

The V gene is TRBV5-5, the J gene TRBJ2-2; the D call may be TRBD1 or TRBD2 (5 bases each). The CDR3 length is 16 residues. The germline CDR1 and CDR2 sequences are SGHKS and YYEKEE (reference sequence). The V end was cut by 4 bases, the J end by 4 bases, with 17 bases between. CDR3 protein: CASSVEGPRGTGELFF. The CDR3 DNA reads as TGTGCCAGCAGCGTAGAGGGGCCTCGTGGCACCGGGGAGCTGTTTTTT.

The chain links TRBV9 to TRBJ1-2, with D perhaps matching TRBD1 (6 bases). Germline values: CDR1 SGDLS, CDR2 YYNGEE. The V end was cut by 4 bases, the J end by 4 bases, with 11 bases between. The CDR3 loop spans 13 amino acids. CDR3 region: CASSLQGGYGYTF. The DNA of the CDR3 is TGTGCCAGCAGCCTACAGGGCGGCTATGGCTACACCTTC. The full variable domain, rest sourced from reference TRBV9 and TRBJ1-2, is DSGVTQTPKHLITATGQRVTLRCSPRSGDLSVYWYQQSLDQGLQFLIQYYNGEERAKGNILERFSAQQFPDLHSELNLSSLELGDSALYFCASSLQGGYGYTFGSGTRLTVV.

This clonotype was counted many times. The CDR3 is CASGQGLSGANVLTF. CDR3 coding DNA: TGCGCCAGCGGGCAGGGACTCTCTGGGGCCAACGTCCTGACTTTC. The chain couples TRBV5-1 to TRBJ2-6, with D possibly TRBD2 on 6 matching bases. There are 15 residues in the CDR3. Germline values: CDR1 SGHRS, CDR2 YFSETQ. Trimming removed 7 bases at V and 0 bases at J, with 11 bases between.

The chain has TRBV5-1 and TRBJ2-5, with 8 bases fitting TRBD1. Germline values: CDR1 SGHRS, CDR2 YFSETQ. The CDR3 has 15 amino acids. After removal of 0 bases from V and 5 bases from J, the junction contained 6 bases not matched to a gene. The CDR3 DNA follows: TGCGCCAGCAGCTTGGCGCAGGGGGCTGGGGAGACCCAGTACTTC. Amino acid sequence: CASSLAQGAGETQYF.

This clonotype was seen ten or more times. The chain is built from TRBV20-1 and TRBJ1-2; a possible D gene is TRBD1 (5 bases). The CDR3 loop spans 15 amino acids. Germline loops: CDR1 DFQATT, CDR2 SNEGSKA (reference sequence). V was trimmed by 2 bases and J by 4 bases, leaving 17 bases between them. The chain's CDR3 is CSARPSGRTSYGYTF. The CDR3 DNA is TGCAGTGCTAGACCCTCGGGACGGACAAGCTATGGCTACACCTTC.

This clonotype has a count of ten or more. The chain combines TRBV5-1 with TRBJ2-2; 11 nucleotides agree with TRBD2. Germline V gives CDR1 SGHRS, CDR2 YFSETQ. This CDR3 has 17 amino acids. The trim removed 4 bases at V and 4 bases at J, leaving 9 bases unmatched. This CDR3 reads CASSTGGLAGVTGELFF. The CDR3, as DNA: TGCGCCAGCAGCACTGGAGGACTAGCGGGTGTCACCGGGGAGCTGTTTTTT.

The gene calls are TRBV5-1 and TRBJ2-3; TRBD1 is a possible D gene (6 bases). The CDR3 has 14 residues. V lost 3 bases to trimming and J lost 2 bases, with 10 bases between them. Germline CDR1 SGHRS, CDR2 YFSETQ. This CDR3 reads CASSSRTDTDTQYF. CDR3 coding DNA: TGCGCCAGCAGCTCCAGGACAGACACAGATACGCAGTATTTT.

This clonotype was observed at least ten times. The chain has TRBV20-1 and TRBJ1-5, with TRBD1 as a possible D gene (5 bases). CDR3 length: 15 residues. Germline CDR1 and CDR2: DFQATT and SNEGSKA (reference sequence). V lost 1 base, J lost 0 bases, and 10 bases lay in between. The DNA for the CDR3 is TGCAGTGCTAGAGTGAGGGGTGATAGCAATCAGCCCCAGCATTTT. Translation gives CSARVRGDSNQPQHF.

The chain has TRBV7-9 and TRBJ2-2; D is uncertain. Germline values: CDR1 SEHNR, CDR2 FQNEAQ (reference sequence). V was cut by 2 bases and J by 0 bases, with 1 base left in between. This CDR3 region has 13 residues. In nucleotides, the CDR3 is TGTGCCAGCAGCTTATCGAACACCGGGGAGCTGTTTTTT. Encoded protein: CASSLSNTGELFF.

There are many counts of this clonotype. The chain links TRBV10-3 to TRBJ1-1, with a possible D match to TRBD1 (6 bases). Trimming took off 2 bases at V and 1 base at J, with 20 bases between the two ends. The germline V gene has CDR1 ENHRY and CDR2 SYGVKD. The CDR3 has 18 amino acids. CDR3 loop: CAISEGVHFNRENTEAFF. The DNA of the CDR3 is TGTGCCATCAGTGAGGGGGTTCATTTTAACAGGGAGAACACTGAAGCTTTCTTT.

At least ten counts were recorded for this clonotype. The V gene is TRBV7-7, the J gene TRBJ2-5; the D is unclear. The CDR3 contains 13 residues. V lost 7 bases, J lost 3 bases, and 12 bases lay in between. Germline CDR1 SSHAT, CDR2 FNYEAQ (reference sequence). In DNA form, the CDR3 reads TGTGCCAGCACGAGCGACCCGAAAGAGACCCAGTACTTC. This translates into CASTSDPKETQYF.

This clonotype showed up many times. The chain recombines TRBV20-1 with TRBJ1-3; the D is unclear. Germline CDR1 reads DFQATT; CDR2 reads SNEGSKA (reference sequence). V was cut by 3 bases and J by 3 bases, with 12 bases left in between. The CDR3 is 14 residues long. CDR3 sequence: CSASMSPGGNTIYF. The CDR3 DNA reads as TGCAGTGCTAGTATGTCTCCGGGTGGAAACACCATATATTTT.

This clonotype was recorded at least ten times. V gene TRBV6-6 combines with J gene TRBJ1-5; D gene ambiguous. Trimming took 2 bases from V and 1 from J, leaving 6 bases between them. The CDR3 spans 14 residues. Germline V CDR1 and CDR2: MNHNY, SVGAGI (reference sequence). This chain's CDR3 is CASSYHPSNQPQHF. In DNA, the CDR3 is TGTGCCAGCAGTTACCATCCAAGCAATCAGCCCCAGCATTTT.

This clonotype was detected many times. The V call is TRBV19, the J call TRBJ1-4, with a tentative D call TRBD1 (5 bases). V lost 6 bases and J 4 bases, leaving 12 bases between the germline ends. The CDR3 is 14 amino acids. Germline V gene lookup returns CDR1 LNHDA and CDR2 SQIVND (reference sequence). This chain's CDR3 is CASSGTANNEKLFF. In DNA, the CDR3 is TGTGCCAGTAGCGGGACGGCTAATAATGAAAAACTGTTTTTT.

This clonotype came up many times. The chain has TRBV5-1 and TRBJ2-5, with TRBD2 matching 11 bases. The ends lost 1 base at V and 3 bases at J; junction bases unmatched: 11. CDR1 is SGHRS and CDR2 is YFSETQ in the germline V gene. CDR3 length: 18 amino acids. The CDR3 DNA reads TGCGCCAGCAGCTTGCCCACCCTTAGCGGGGGGGCGGAAGAGACCCAGTACTTC. Protein product: CASSLPTLSGGAEETQYF.

This clonotype occurred many times. The chain recombines TRBV20-1 with TRBJ1-3; 7 nucleotides align to TRBD1. This CDR3 is 13 amino acids long. V shed 6 bases, J shed 7 bases, and the junction held 9 bases outside the gene matches. Germline CDR1 and CDR2: DFQATT and SNEGSKA (reference sequence). CDR3 nucleotide sequence: TGCAGTGCCCCTAAAGGGGGCGCGAACACCATATATTTT. This codes for CSAPKGGANTIYF.

This clonotype was detected many times. The V gene is TRBV6-2 or TRBV6-3, the J gene TRBJ1-2; 7 nucleotides line up with TRBD1. Germline V CDR1 and CDR2: MNHEY, SVGEGT. The CDR3 is 13 amino acids. J was trimmed by 4 bases and V by 6 bases; bases with no gene match: 5. The CDR3 reads CASRDGDSYGYTF. The DNA of the CDR3 is TGTGCCAGCAGAGACGGGGACAGCTATGGCTACACCTTC.

This clonotype has a count of ten or more. The chain recombines TRBV7-8 with TRBJ2-2, with D hard to call. Trimming removed 11 bases at V and 4 bases at J, with 5 bases between. The CDR3 runs to 10 residues. From germline, CDR1 is SGHVS and CDR2 FQNEAQ. CDR3 amino acids: CAVFTGELFF. CDR3 sequence (DNA): TGTGCCGTGTTCACCGGGGAGCTGTTTTTT.

The table lists this clonotype with a few counts. The chain couples TRBV29-1 to TRBJ2-2; TRBD2 might be the D (5 bases). The CDR3 consists of 14 residues. Germline values: CDR1 SQVTM, CDR2 ANQGSEA. V lost 3 bases and J lost 6, with 14 bases in between. For the CDR3, the DNA is TGCAGCGTTGAGCTCGCACTAGGACCCGGGGAGCTGTTTTTT. Translation gives CSVELALGPGELFF.

Many counts were recorded for this clonotype. The chain uses TRBV20-1 and TRBJ1-2; 9 bases are a match to TRBD1. The J segment lost 6 bases and the V segment lost 6 bases, leaving 11 bases of the junction unmatched. This CDR3 is 14 amino acids long. Germline CDR1 reads DFQATT; CDR2 reads SNEGSKA (reference sequence). CDR3 sequence: CSASTGTGTHGYTF. CDR3 bases: TGCAGTGCGTCTACCGGGACAGGGACCCATGGCTACACCTTC.

The chain links TRBV29-1 to TRBJ2-5, with D unresolved. The CDR3 runs 15 residues. Per germline, CDR1 SQVTM and CDR2 ANQGSEA. V was clipped by 4 bases and J by 4 bases, with 19 bases between them. CDR3 loop: CSVGGGVMAGETQYF. The DNA for the CDR3 is TGCAGCGTTGGGGGTGGGGTCATGGCTGGAGAGACCCAGTACTTC.

In this sample, this clonotype turned up many times. The chain joins TRBV2 to TRBJ1-2, with TRBD1 as a possible D gene (5 bases). V lost 3 bases to trimming and J lost 0 bases, with 11 bases between them. The CDR3 has 15 residues. CDR1 is SNHLY, CDR2 FYNNEI, per germline. CDR3 sequence (DNA): TGTGCCAGCAGTGAGGTGCAGGGAGCTAACTATGGCTACACCTTC. It encodes CASSEVQGANYGYTF. The whole variable domain, remainder taken from reference TRBV2 and TRBJ1-2, is EPEVTQTPSHQVTQMGQEVILRCVPISNHLYFYWYRQILGQKVEFLVSFYNNEISEKSEIFDDQFSVERPDGSNFTLKIRSTKLEDSAMYFCASSEVQGANYGYTFGSGTRLTVV.

In this sample, this clonotype turned up many times. The chain is built from TRBV20-1 and TRBJ2-7; 7 nucleotides align to TRBD1. Unmatched junction bases numbered 8, after V lost 7 bases and J lost 2 bases. This CDR3 comprises 13 residues. Germline CDR1 and CDR2: DFQATT and SNEGSKA (reference sequence). This CDR3 is CSVPSGTAYEQYF. CDR3 nucleotide sequence: TGCAGTGTTCCCTCCGGGACAGCCTACGAGCAGTACTTC.